This TCR beta chain was sequenced for a study of shared clonotypes between healthy human individuals. Generated by immunoSEQ multiplex PCR, the TCRdb table keeps only in-frame clones and is missing some. The repertoire holds about 2 million clones, roughly 96% seen once, with 0.1% to 0.15% in the top ten. V shed 2 bases and J shed 1 base, with 14 bases lying between them. Germline lookup yields CDR1 SEHNR and CDR2 FQNEAQ (reference sequence). This CDR3 region has 16 residues. The source is a man between 18 and 35 years old in good health. The chain recombines TRBV7-9 with TRBJ2-5; no clear D. The sequenced sample consisted of naive CD4+ T cells sorted from blood. Regarding subset: CD45RA+ positively selected. The CDR3 reads CASSLPTYEPQETQYF. DNA of the CDR3: TGTGCCAGCAGCTTACCCACCTATGAGCCCCAAGAGACCCAGTACTTC. The full variable domain, completed using reference TRBV7-9 and TRBJ2-5, is DTGVSQNPRHKITKRGQNVTFRCDPISEHNRLYWYRQTLGQGPEFLTYFQNEAQLEKSRLLSDRFSAERPKGSFSTLEIQRTEQGDSAMYLCASSLPTYEPQETQYFGPGTRLLVL.